The clone carrying this T cell receptor (beta chain) was seen a single time. No antigen is known for it. The junction had 10 bases not matched to a gene; V was cut back by 4 bases and J by 7 bases. Per the germline V gene, CDR1 is MGHDK and CDR2 is SYGVNS. The CDR3 contains 15 residues. Primers included in the PCR were 60 Vbeta and 13 Jbeta primers. Clones were sequenced by immunoSEQ multiplex PCR, and TCRdb holds only the in-frame ones, with some missing. The data contain roughly 88,000 clones, over 75% of them singletons. This entry is derived from a study of cytomegalovirus exposure and HLA in healthy donors. Regarding the study as a whole: Rare TCR sequences predominated, though certain public TCRs were found in many donors. Analysis performed later found 16,951 TCR beta sequences associated with HLA alleles at 0.05 false discovery rate. Analysis was carried out at a later point, and it linked a missense DCLRE1C variant to TCR beta V- and J-gene trimming.

The gene calls are TRBV25-1 and TRBJ2-1, with 7 bases that match TRBD2. The material sequenced was PBMCs. This TCR derives from a man aged 30-40 years in good health and CMV-seropositive. DNA for the CDR3: TGTGCCAGCAGTGTGAATAGCGGGTGGACAAATGAGCAGTTCTTC. Amino acids: CASSVNSGWTNEQFF.